These 32 T cell receptor beta chains originate from one sample sequenced in a study of cytomegalovirus exposure and HLA in healthy donors (dated by TCRdb to 2016 to 2017). Libraries were prepared through the immunoSEQ multiplex PCR assay. A mixture of 60 forward primers for TCR Vbeta segments and 13 reverse primers for TCR Jbeta segments was used in the multiplex PCR. Sourced from immuneACCESS, this table was stored by TCRdb with only in-frame sequences that have V and J called. A share of the clones is absent; for the studies checked, an unresolved V gene accounts for under half, and the remainder has no known explanation. Recorded for this sample are under 300,000 clones; 81% of them occurred a single time. The ten largest clones capture less than 8.5% of the sample. The sample was PBMCs. The receptors originated from an older woman in good health and CMV-seropositive.

The rearrangement joins TRBV29-1 to TRBJ2-7; 10 nucleotides align to TRBD1. After removal of 7 bases from V and 5 bases from J, the junction contained 8 bases not matched to a gene. CDR1 is SQVTM, CDR2 ANQGSEA, per germline. This CDR3 is built from 13 residues. The CDR3 DNA reads TGCAGCGCGTCTTGGACAGGGGGTAACGAGCAGTACTTC. Translation gives CSASWTGGNEQYF.

The count of this clone is one. V and J are TRBV27 and TRBJ2-2, with 7 positions matching TRBD1. This CDR3 spans 15 amino acids. CDR1 MNHEY and CDR2 SMNVEV come from the germline V gene (reference sequence). The ends lost 7 bases at V and 7 bases at J; junction bases unmatched: 12. This chain's CDR3 is CASTMGPGGVGELFF. The CDR3 DNA reads TGTGCCAGCACCATGGGACCAGGGGGTGTCGGGGAGCTGTTTTTT.

The CDR3 loop is CASSTRVGIGETQYF. The CDR3 nucleotides are TGTGCCAGCAGTACCAGGGTTGGAATCGGAGAGACCCAGTACTTC. The rearrangement joins TRBV28 to TRBJ2-5; D may be TRBD1 (5 bases). Looked up from germline, CDR1 is MDHEN and CDR2 is SYDVKM. The V end lost 5 bases, the J end lost 4 bases, and 17 bases lay between the germline ends. The CDR3 has 15 residues.

The chain carries TRBV5-1 and TRBJ2-3, with 10 bases matching TRBD2. Germline loops: CDR1 SGHRS, CDR2 YFSETQ. V lost 4 bases to trimming and J lost 5 bases; unmatched junction nucleotides: 10. This CDR3 region has 16 residues. This CDR3 reads CASSPLSSGSLDTQYF. In DNA form, the CDR3 reads TGCGCCAGCAGCCCACTTTCTAGCGGGAGTCTAGATACGCAGTATTTT.

The chain has TRBV23-1 and TRBJ2-7; the match to TRBD1 covers 11 bases. TRBV23-1 falls under the ORF class, with uncertain function. The CDR3 runs 15 residues. The V and J ends lost 3 bases and 3 bases, in that order; junction bases with no gene match: 4. The CDR3 bases are TGCGCCAGCAGTCACGGACAGGGGGCGATCTACGAGCAGTACTTC. It translates to CASSHGQGAIYEQYF.

Concerning this clone itself: One end of the junction does not line up with germline, which may come from a read error. The chain uses TRBV7-9 and TRBJ2-5, with 10 nucleotides matching TRBD1. CDR3 length: 17 amino acids. Germline V lookup: CDR1 SEHNR, CDR2 FQNEAQ (reference sequence). CDR3 protein: CSSSLALWDRGGETQYF. For the CDR3, the DNA is TGTTCCAGCAGCTTAGCCCTCTGGGACAGGGGAGGAGAGACCCAGTACTTC.

The chain uses TRBV7-9 and TRBJ2-1; D gene ambiguous. V lost 2 bases and J 10 bases, leaving 9 bases between the germline ends. Germline CDR1 and CDR2: SEHNR and FQNEAQ (reference sequence). The CDR3 loop spans 12 amino acids. This CDR3 reads CASSLLGGEQFF. Here the CDR3 DNA reads TGTGCCAGCAGCTTATTAGGCGGCGAGCAGTTCTTC.

This clone has a single count. This sequence joins TRBV30 and TRBJ2-5, with a tentative D call TRBD1 (6 bases). The J call may be mistaken, given a closer DNA end match to TRBJ2-7. Germline-derived CDR1 and CDR2 are GTSNPN and SVGIG (reference sequence). There are 14 residues in the CDR3. CDR3 sequence: CAWSKVTGFDEQYF. As DNA, the CDR3 is TGTGCCTGGAGTAAAGTCACAGGGTTTGACGAGCAGTACTTC.

The gene calls are TRBV7-3 and TRBJ2-6, with a tentative D call TRBD1 (5 bases). The germline V gene has CDR1 SGHTA and CDR2 FQGTGA. The ends were cut back, 3 bases at V and 2 bases at J, with 14 bases in the middle. The CDR3 runs to 17 residues. CDR3 protein: CASSFAGPGTGANVLTF. Written as DNA, the CDR3 is TGTGCCAGCAGCTTCGCCGGTCCAGGGACTGGGGCCAACGTCCTGACTTTC.

The CDR3 region has the DNA TGTGCCAGCAGTTTTGGGCCAGGAACTTCCTACGAGCAGTACTTC. Residues: CASSFGPGTSYEQYF. The rearrangement links TRBV28 to TRBJ2-7, with unresolved D. The CDR3 loop spans 15 amino acids. Germline CDR1 MDHEN, CDR2 SYDVKM. V was trimmed by 3 bases and J by 1 base, leaving 13 bases between them.

The chain recombines TRBV6-1 with TRBJ1-5; 10 positions match TRBD1. CDR1 and CDR2 (germline): MNHNS, SASEGT. The CDR3 runs to 17 residues. The junction had 6 bases not matched to a gene; V was cut back by 4 bases and J by 0 bases. CDR3 sequence reads: CASSAGQGYLSNQPQHF. CDR3 bases: TGTGCCAGCAGTGCGGGACAGGGGTACCTTAGCAATCAGCCCCAGCATTTT.

With regard to this clone: The junction shows a germline mismatch at one end, possibly a read error. The V call is TRBV7-9, the J call TRBJ1-1, with 7 bases identical to TRBD1. The CDR3 has 12 residues. Germline V gives CDR1 SEHNR, CDR2 FQNEAQ (reference sequence). This CDR3 is CSSSSRQGPAFF. In DNA, the CDR3 is TGTTCCAGCAGCTCCCGACAGGGACCCGCTTTCTTT.

The chain employs TRBV29-1 and TRBJ1-2; no definite D call. This CDR3 has 11 residues. CDR1 and CDR2 from the germline V gene are SQVTM and ANQGSEA. V lost 1 base, J lost 7 bases, and 7 bases lay in between. The CDR3 protein is CSVEVGSGYTF. In DNA, the CDR3 is TGCAGCGTTGAAGTAGGGAGTGGCTACACCTTC.

The chain combines TRBV29-1 with TRBJ2-6; 10 bases are shared with TRBD1. Germline lookup yields CDR1 SQVTM and CDR2 ANQGSEA. With 5 bases clipped from V and 2 bases from J, the junction kept 3 bases outside the gene matches. The CDR3 runs to 15 residues. CDR3 DNA: TGCAGCGTTCGACAGGGGGCCGCTGGGGCCAACGTCCTGACTTTC. Its translation is CSVRQGAAGANVLTF.

The CDR3 is CASSPETGGWEAFF. CDR3 sequence (DNA): TGTGCCAGCAGCCCGGAAACCGGGGGTTGGGAAGCTTTCTTT. V gene TRBV7-9 combines with J gene TRBJ1-1; TRBD1 is a possible D gene (5 bases). CDR3 size: 14 residues. CDR1 is SEHNR and CDR2 is FQNEAQ in the germline V gene (reference sequence). V lost 5 bases to trimming and J lost 8 bases, with 18 bases between them.

The rearrangement uses TRBV18 and TRBJ2-3; D is possibly TRBD2 (6 bases). V was shortened by 3 bases and J by 0 bases, with 19 bases between the two germline ends. CDR3 length: 18 amino acids. Germline V gene sequence: CDR1 KGHSH, CDR2 LQKENI. In nucleotides, the CDR3 is TGTGCCAGCTCACCGGAGGGGTCTTTCGGGCCGAGCACAGATACGCAGTATTTT. Its translation is CASSPEGSFGPSTDTQYF.

The chain carries TRBV5-1 and TRBJ1-4; 8 bases match TRBD1. V lost 0 bases to trimming and J lost 8 bases; unmatched junction nucleotides: 6. Germline CDR1 SGHRS, CDR2 YFSETQ. The CDR3 consists of 15 residues. CDR3 loop: CASSLALQGDEKLFF. Written as DNA, the CDR3 is TGCGCCAGCAGCTTGGCCTTACAGGGGGACGAAAAACTGTTTTTT.

This clone occurred a few times. The chain is built from TRBV4-1 and TRBJ2-7; 14 nucleotides align to TRBD2. Germline loops: CDR1 MGHRA, CDR2 YSYEKL. Germline trimming cut 3 bases from V and 5 bases from J; bases unmatched to any gene: 6. CDR3 length: 16 amino acids. CDR3 nucleotide sequence: TGCGCCAGCAGCCAGGAACCGGGACTAGCGGGAGACGAGCAGTACTTC. Residues: CASSQEPGLAGDEQYF.

V gene TRBV6-5 combines with J gene TRBJ2-5, with a weak D call TRBD2 (5 bases). Germline V gene data show CDR1 as MNHEY and CDR2 as SVGAGI. The CDR3 sequence is 16 residues long. V lost 0 bases and J lost 5, with 16 bases in between. CDR3 residues: CASSYSGGEGLETQYF. In DNA form, the CDR3 reads TGTGCCAGCAGTTACTCAGGAGGTGAGGGCCTGGAGACCCAGTACTTC.

A single count supports this clone. CDR3 region: CASSPGGRNTEAFF. In nucleotides, the CDR3 is TGTGCCAGCAGCCCAGGGGGAAGGAACACTGAAGCTTTCTTT. This chain uses TRBV5-4 with TRBJ1-1, with TRBD1 matching over 7 bases. CDR3 length equals 14 residues. Trimming took 4 bases from V and 1 from J; bases not matched to a gene: 4. Germline V gene lookup returns CDR1 SGHNT and CDR2 YYREEE (reference sequence).

The chain links TRBV5-1 to TRBJ2-3; D is unresolved. Germline assignment: CDR1 SGHRS and CDR2 YFSETQ. The CDR3 spans 14 residues. Trimming cost V 5 bases and J 0 bases, with 10 bases left between them. The chain's CDR3 is CASSDNFSTDTQYF. The DNA for the CDR3 is TGCGCCAGCAGTGACAACTTTAGCACAGATACGCAGTATTTT.

V is TRBV28 and J is TRBJ2-7, with a weak D call TRBD1 (7 bases). Between the trimmed V and J ends, which lost 6 bases and 3 bases, there was a span of 15 bases. The germline V gene encodes CDR1 MDHEN and CDR2 SYDVKM. This CDR3 region has 14 residues. CDR3 coding DNA: TGTGCCAGCAGCCGACAGGGAGGAAGCTACGAGCAGTACTTC. Protein product: CASSRQGGSYEQYF.

The chain uses TRBV7-6 and TRBJ2-5; perhaps TRBD2 as D (6 bases). The CDR3 has 15 residues. CDR1 and CDR2 (germline): SGHVS, FNYEAQ. The V gene lost 3 bases and the J gene lost 2 bases, with 13 bases spanning the gap. CDR3: CASSFVVGTQETQYF. The CDR3 coding sequence is TGTGCCAGCAGCTTTGTCGTAGGGACTCAAGAGACCCAGTACTTC.

The chain employs TRBV5-1 and TRBJ1-3; D unclear. V was shortened by 4 bases and J by 2 bases, with 10 bases between the two germline ends. The germline V gene has CDR1 SGHRS and CDR2 YFSETQ. This CDR3 is 14 amino acids long. CDR3 sequence: CASSPEKTGNTIYF. DNA of the CDR3: TGCGCCAGCAGCCCGGAGAAAACTGGAAACACCATATATTTT.

The rearrangement joins TRBV10-3 to TRBJ1-1; D is unresolved. This CDR3 region has 14 residues. Trimming removed 3 bases at V and 1 base at J, with 9 bases between. Germline values: CDR1 ENHRY, CDR2 SYGVKD. The CDR3: CAISDWTRNTEAFF. CDR3 nucleotides: TGTGCCATCAGTGACTGGACTCGGAACACTGAAGCTTTCTTT.

V usage is TRBV7-2 and J usage is TRBJ1-6; possibly TRBD1 for D (6 bases). Trimming stripped 1 base from V and 6 bases from J, with 10 bases between. The CDR3 spans 15 residues. Looked up from germline, CDR1 is SGHTA and CDR2 is FQGNSA. The CDR3 DNA is TGTGCCAGCAGCTTAGACAGGGTGCTTAATTCACCCCTCCACTTT. Amino acid sequence: CASSLDRVLNSPLHF.

This clone was counted between two and nine times. The chain links TRBV4-1 to TRBJ2-5; 7 nucleotides agree with TRBD2. The DNA matches TRBJ2-7 better at its end, which makes the J call doubtful. The CDR3 loop spans 14 amino acids. Germline V gene lookup returns CDR1 MGHRA and CDR2 YSYEKL. CDR3 DNA sequence: TGCGCCAGCAGCCAACCTGGGACTACCTACGAGCAGTACTTC. Encoded protein: CASSQPGTTYEQYF.

The V call is TRBV4-1, the J call TRBJ2-5; 9 bases agree with TRBD1. The DNA end lines up better with TRBJ2-7; the J call may be wrong. This CDR3 has 15 residues. Germline V gene lookup returns CDR1 MGHRA and CDR2 YSYEKL. In DNA, the CDR3 is TGCGCCAGCAGCCAAGGTAGGACAGGGGCCTACGAGCAGTACTTC. It specifies CASSQGRTGAYEQYF.

The V and J genes are TRBV5-6 and TRBJ2-7, with D maybe TRBD1 (6 bases). V was trimmed by 0 bases and J by 7 bases, leaving 14 bases between them. Per germline, CDR1 SGHDT and CDR2 YYEEEE. The CDR3 contains 14 residues. This CDR3 is CASSLAPTGWEQYF. The CDR3, as DNA: TGTGCCAGCAGCTTGGCCCCGACAGGTTGGGAGCAGTACTTC.

J is TRBJ1-1 and V is TRBV7-9, with D possibly TRBD1 on 6 matching bases. The V end was cut by 5 bases, the J end by 1 base, with 14 bases between. CDR1 is SEHNR, CDR2 FQNEAQ, per germline (reference sequence). The CDR3 has 15 amino acids. The CDR3 spells CASSPGTQRNTEAFF. The CDR3 DNA is TGTGCCAGCAGCCCAGGGACACAAAGGAACACTGAAGCTTTCTTT.

The V and J genes are TRBV30 and TRBJ2-5; 8 bases map to TRBD2. Judging by the DNA end, TRBJ2-7 fits better; the J call may be wrong. This CDR3 is built from 13 residues. CDR1 and CDR2 (germline): GTSNPN, SVGIG (reference sequence). In nucleotides, the CDR3 is TGTGCCTGGAGCGGGAGGGGCACCTACGAGCAGTACTTC. Translated: CAWSGRGTYEQYF.

The rearrangement joins TRBV10-3 to TRBJ1-1; the D gene is possibly TRBD1 (6 bases). Germline V gene lookup returns CDR1 ENHRY and CDR2 SYGVKD. Between the trimmed V and J ends, which lost 0 bases and 4 bases, there was a span of 12 bases. The CDR3 sequence is 15 residues long. The CDR3 is CAISESEQGVTEAFF. DNA of the CDR3: TGTGCCATCAGTGAGTCCGAACAGGGTGTCACTGAAGCTTTCTTT.